The 21 T cell receptor beta chains listed next were all sequenced from one sample in a study of PD-1 blockade in classical Hodgkin lymphoma. TCRdb's copy holds only in-frame clones and misses some; the assay was immunoSEQ multiplex PCR. This table has around 20,000 clones, about 70% appearing once. Time point noted: cycle 4 day 1 (C4D1), after more than 5 weeks of nivolumab. Relapses following autologous stem cell transplantation were seen in all patients, with brentuximab vedotin exposure varying. This specimen was peripheral blood mononuclear cells (PBMCs), taken before the fourth cycle of nivolumab. The receptor set was obtained from a human donor with classical Hodgkin lymphoma.

This clone was picked up a small number of times. The genes are TRBV5-1 and TRBJ1-2, with TRBD1 matching over 9 bases. CDR3 length equals 16 residues. Germline values: CDR1 SGHRS, CDR2 YFSETQ. The V gene end was trimmed by 2 bases and the J gene end by 8 bases; junction bases not matched to a gene: 13. CDR3 region: CASSLGPGQGQRGYTF. The DNA of the CDR3 is TGCGCCAGCAGCTTAGGGCCGGGACAGGGACAGAGGGGCTACACCTTC.

This clone was picked up one time. The chain couples TRBV19 to TRBJ1-6; 11 nucleotides match TRBD1. The CDR3 consists of 15 residues. The V gene end was trimmed by 6 bases and the J gene end by 8 bases; junction bases not matched to a gene: 6. Germline-derived CDR1 and CDR2 are LNHDA and SQIVND (reference sequence). This CDR3 is CASRPRDRGYSPLHF. CDR3 in DNA: TGTGCCAGTAGACCTCGGGACAGGGGGTATTCACCCCTCCACTTT.

A few counts support this clone. V usage is TRBV9 and J usage is TRBJ2-2; 10 bases are shared with TRBD1. The CDR3 loop spans 16 amino acids. Looked up from germline, CDR1 is SGDLS and CDR2 is YYNGEE. Trimming cost V 6 bases and J 4 bases; bases outside gene matches: 9. CDR3 amino acids: CASTRNRDRGTGELFF. In DNA, the CDR3 is TGTGCCAGCACCCGCAACCGGGACAGGGGCACCGGGGAGCTGTTTTTT.

In its sample, this clone was seen a few times. The chain combines TRBV5-8 with TRBJ2-5, with D possibly matching TRBD1 (5 bases). The CDR3 has 20 amino acids. Germline V gene data show CDR1 as SGHTS and CDR2 as YDEGEE. The V end lost 0 bases, the J end lost 0 bases, and 24 bases lay between the germline ends. The DNA for the CDR3 is TGTGCCAGCAGCTTGGGGGCAGGGAACACCTTCTGGGGTTACCAAGAGACCCAGTACTTC. This codes for CASSLGAGNTFWGYQETQYF.

The V call is TRBV27, the J call TRBJ2-3, with TRBD1 identical over 8 bases. The germline V gene has CDR1 MNHEY and CDR2 SMNVEV (reference sequence). V was clipped by 10 bases and J by 4 bases; unmatched bases: 13. CDR3 size: 15 residues. Here the CDR3 reads CATRRDRTSPDTQYF. In DNA, the CDR3 is TGTGCCACCCGAAGGGACAGGACCTCCCCAGATACGCAGTATTTT.

This chain uses TRBV7-9 with TRBJ1-1; D is possibly TRBD1 (6 bases). Trimming shortened V by 0 bases and J by 0 bases, and 14 bases separated the two germline ends. In germline, CDR1 is SEHNR, CDR2 FQNEAQ (reference sequence). The CDR3 contains 17 residues. The CDR3 spells CASSLAPTGKMNTEAFF. CDR3 sequence (DNA): TGTGCCAGCAGCTTAGCTCCTACAGGGAAGATGAACACTGAAGCTTTCTTT.

This sequence joins TRBV2 and TRBJ2-2, with D tentatively TRBD2 (5 bases). From germline, CDR1 is SNHLY and CDR2 FYNNEI. Trimming shortened V by 4 bases and J by 6 bases, and 15 bases separated the two germline ends. CDR3 size: 15 residues. CDR3 in amino acids: CASSGAVGMSGELFF. CDR3 sequence (DNA): TGTGCCAGCAGTGGAGCCGTCGGGATGTCCGGGGAGCTGTTTTTT.

The chain joins TRBV4-2 to TRBJ1-5; TRBD1 aligns across 7 bases. With 4 bases clipped from V and 3 bases from J, the junction kept 6 bases outside the gene matches. The CDR3 is 15 residues long. The germline V gene has CDR1 LGHNA and CDR2 YNFKEQ. The CDR3 DNA is TGTGCCAGCAGCCCGGGGACAGCGATCAATCAGCCCCAGCATTTT. Encoded protein: CASSPGTAINQPQHF.

The chain combines TRBV5-6 with TRBJ1-2; D is possibly TRBD1 (6 bases). CDR1 and CDR2 (germline): SGHDT, YYEEEE. Trimming left V 4 bases short and J 7 bases short, with 14 bases between. This CDR3 has 13 residues. CDR3: CASSPRTVLGYTF. The CDR3 nucleotides are TGTGCCAGCAGCCCGCGGACAGTCCTTGGCTACACCTTC.

This chain joins TRBV27 and TRBJ2-7; 7 nucleotides match TRBD1. Germline V gene lookup returns CDR1 MNHEY and CDR2 SMNVEV (reference sequence). CDR3 length: 15 residues. The trim removed 4 bases at V and 1 base at J, leaving 7 bases unmatched. The chain's CDR3 is CASSSPKGQSYEQYF. The CDR3 region has the DNA TGTGCCAGCAGTTCGCCGAAGGGACAGTCCTACGAGCAGTACTTC.

This rearrangement joins TRBV5-4 to TRBJ2-1; 8 positions match TRBD2. The CDR3 sequence is 13 residues long. In germline, CDR1 is SGHNT, CDR2 YYREEE (reference sequence). Losses at the gene ends were 4 bases for V and 9 bases for J; bases not matched to a gene: 6. The CDR3 region has the DNA TGTGCCAGCAGCGTAGCGGGAAGGGGTGAGCAGTTCTTC. Translated, it gives CASSVAGRGEQFF. The whole variable domain, remainder taken from reference TRBV5-4 and TRBJ2-1, is ETGVTQSPTHLIKTRGQQVTLRCSSQSGHNTVSWYQQALGQGPQFIFQYYREEENGRGNFPPRFSGLQFPNYSSELNVNALELDDSALYLCASSVAGRGEQFFGPGTRLTVL.

The chain joins TRBV28 to TRBJ1-3; D is possibly TRBD1 (6 bases). This CDR3 contains 15 residues. CDR1 and CDR2 (germline): MDHEN, SYDVKM. V was clipped by 6 bases and J by 0 bases, with 12 bases between them. CDR3 in DNA: TGTGCCAGCAGATCCTCAGGGGCCTCTGGAAACACCATATATTTT. This sequence encodes CASRSSGASGNTIYF.

J is TRBJ2-7 and V is TRBV7-8; D ambiguous. The ends were cut back, 1 base at V and 4 bases at J, with 11 bases in the middle. The germline gives CDR1 SGHVS, CDR2 FQNEAQ. The CDR3 loop spans 14 amino acids. The CDR3 here is CASSLGWVKYEQYF. The CDR3 DNA reads as TGTGCCAGCAGCTTAGGTTGGGTGAAGTACGAGCAGTACTTC.

V is TRBV4-2 and J is TRBJ1-5, with 8 bases identical to TRBD1. J gave up 6 bases and V 0 bases, and 4 bases lay outside the gene matches. Germline-derived CDR1 and CDR2 are LGHNA and YNFKEQ. CDR3 size: 15 residues. The CDR3 bases are TGTGCCAGCAGCCAAGACCGGACAGGGACTCAGCCCCAGCATTTT. Translation: CASSQDRTGTQPQHF.

Only a few counts were recorded for this clone. This chain uses TRBV7-3 with TRBJ2-5, with D tentatively TRBD2 (6 bases). The CDR3 totals 14 residues. The germline V gene encodes CDR1 SGHTA and CDR2 FQGTGA. Trimming cost V 5 bases and J 3 bases, with 13 bases left between them. CDR3 loop: CASSPTSGEETQYF. CDR3 nucleotides: TGTGCCAGCAGCCCCACCTCGGGGGAAGAGACCCAGTACTTC. Looking up the rest from reference TRBV7-3 and TRBJ2-5 gives the full variable domain: GAGVSQTPSNKVTEKGKYVELRCDPISGHTALYWYRQSLGQGPEFLIYFQGTGAADDSGLPNDRFFAVRPEGSVSTLKIQRTERGDSAVYLCASSPTSGEETQYFGPGTRLLVL.

The genes are TRBV7-6 and TRBJ1-2, with D unclear. The CDR3 is 12 amino acids. In germline, CDR1 is SGHVS, CDR2 FNYEAQ. V lost 0 bases, J lost 3 bases, and 2 bases lay in between. DNA for the CDR3: TGTGCCAGCAGCTTAGCCCACTATGGCTACACCTTC. Amino acids: CASSLAHYGYTF. Using reference TRBV7-6 and TRBJ1-2 for the parts outside the CDR3, the full variable domain is GAGVSQSPRYKVTKRGQDVALRCDPISGHVSLYWYRQALGQGPEFLTYFNYEAQQDKSGLPNDRFSAERPEGSISTLTIQRTEQRDSAMYRCASSLAHYGYTFGSGTRLTVV.

The sample holds a few counts of this clone. The rearrangement uses TRBV13 and TRBJ2-4, with a tentative D call TRBD1 (5 bases). CDR3 length: 14 amino acids. V was shortened by 2 bases and J by 6 bases, with 11 bases between the two germline ends. In germline, CDR1 is PRHDT, CDR2 FYEKMQ (reference sequence). In nucleotides, the CDR3 is TGTGCCAGCAGCTTATCCAGGACACTAAACATTCAGTACTTC. This codes for CASSLSRTLNIQYF.

In this sample, this clone turned up a few times. V is TRBV10-1 and J is TRBJ2-1, with 11 bases that match TRBD2. The CDR3 sequence is 18 residues long. Germline V gene data show CDR1 as WNHNN and CDR2 as SYGVQD (reference sequence). V shed 5 bases, J shed 1 base, and the junction held 10 bases outside the gene matches. This CDR3 is CASSPASGRSTSYNEQFF. Here the CDR3 DNA reads TGCGCCAGCAGTCCCGCTAGCGGGAGGTCCACTTCCTACAATGAGCAGTTCTTC.

V gene TRBV2 combines with J gene TRBJ1-3; no firm D call. CDR1 and CDR2 (germline): SNHLY, FYNNEI. The V and J ends lost 2 bases and 1 base respectively, with 0 bases between them. This CDR3 region has 12 residues. CDR3 sequence (DNA): TGTGCCAGCAGTGAATCTGGAAACACCATATATTTT. Protein sequence: CASSESGNTIYF.

This clone occurred a few times. This chain uses TRBV10-3 with TRBJ2-1; 7 nucleotides line up with TRBD2. Germline trimming cut 11 bases from V and 9 bases from J; bases unmatched to any gene: 10. Germline CDR1 ENHRY, CDR2 SYGVKD. The CDR3 runs to 12 residues. The DNA of the CDR3 is TGTGCCTCAATGGCGGGGGAAGGTGAGCAGTTCTTC. This translates into CASMAGEGEQFF.

The chain uses TRBV4-2 and TRBJ1-3; D not certain. The V end was cut by 0 bases, the J end by 11 bases, with 17 bases between. Looked up from germline, CDR1 is LGHNA and CDR2 is YNFKEQ. This CDR3 has 15 residues. The CDR3 nucleotides are TGTGCCAGCAGCCAAGATGGTGCGGGTAGTACTTCCATATATTTT. This codes for CASSQDGAGSTSIYF.